One and the same sample provided the 3 T cell receptor beta chains below, sequenced in a study of regulatory T cells in long-lasting Graves disease. Sample time point: persistent/refractory GD, antithyroid drugs over 5 years with positive TRAb. From RNA extracted from PBMCs, the TCR library was made. Arm-PCR of CDR3 regions with iRepertoire HTBI primers generated TCR beta libraries. One entry per CDR3 protein results from TCRdb running MiXCR on the multiplex PCR reads. Among approximately 470,000 distinct CDR3 sequences listed, roughly 20% were seen once. Sequenced material: peripheral blood mononuclear cells (PBMCs), taken when the disease was refractory, from a patient treated with antithyroid drugs. The receptors originated from a female donor with Graves disease.

The gene calls are TRBV7-9 and TRBJ2-2; 7 bases align to TRBD1. This CDR3 comprises 13 residues. V trimming: 7 bases; J trimming: 6 bases; junction bases outside the gene matches: 5. The germline gives CDR1 SEHNR, CDR2 FQNEAQ (reference sequence). Written as DNA, the CDR3 is TGTGCCAGCACCCCGCAGGGGGCCGGGGAGCTGTTTTTT. This translates into CASTPQGAGELFF.

The V and J genes are TRBV5-1 and TRBJ2-1; the D is unclear. Germline V lookup: CDR1 SGHRS, CDR2 YFSETQ. The CDR3 runs to 15 residues. The V gene lost 3 bases and the J gene lost 6 bases, with 16 bases spanning the gap. The CDR3 sequence: CASSSTEFGSNEQFF. The CDR3 nucleotides read TGCGCCAGCAGCTCTACCGAATTCGGGTCCAATGAGCAGTTCTTC.

This clonotype was counted a single time. The gene calls are TRBV7-4 and TRBJ2-3; a possible D gene is TRBD2 (7 bases). The CDR3 consists of 18 residues. Germline lookup yields CDR1 SGHVT and CDR2 SQSDAQ. The germline V and J ends were trimmed by 2 bases and 3 bases, with 21 bases remaining between them. The chain's CDR3 is CASSLNLLGGAVTDTQYF. The CDR3, as DNA: TGTGCCAGCAGCTTAAATCTCCTGGGGGGGGCGGTAACAGATACGCAGTATTTT.